The clone carrying this TCR beta chain has a count of ten or more. Deletions cut 7 bases from V and 2 bases from J, with 16 bases between. This CDR3 comprises 14 residues. Germline lookup yields CDR1 DFQATT and CDR2 SNEGSKA (reference sequence). TCRdb passed the 5' RACE reads through MiXCR, listing each CDR3 protein once. The sample shows tens of thousands of distinct CDR3 sequences, 26% of them seen only once. The sorted Tregs were CD4+CD25+CD127-/low cells. The receptor was derived from a female donor with breast cancer. What was sequenced was tumor-infiltrating Tregs sorted from the breast tumor. The chain joins TRBV20-1 to TRBJ2-3, with D uncertain. The CDR3 sequence: CSGSLRRNTDTQYF. The CDR3 DNA sequence: TGCAGTGGAAGCCTCAGGCGGAACACAGATACGCAGTATTTT.